One T cell receptor beta chain is described in this entry. The antigen is undetermined. TCRdb redid the calling of the 5' RACE reads with MiXCR, one entry per CDR3 protein. The repertoire holds a few hundred thousand distinct CDR3 sequences, with around 30% as singletons. This sample stems from a study of identical twins' blood T cells. Study conclusions and caveats: Each donor's most abundant TCRbeta clonotypes shared more CDR3 sequences with her twin than unrelated donors.

V lost 4 bases and J lost 1, with 10 bases in between. The CDR3 has 14 residues. Germline lookup yields CDR1 SEHNR and CDR2 FQNEAQ (reference sequence). Source material: PBMCs. This sequence joins TRBV7-9 and TRBJ1-2; D gene uncertain. This receptor was taken from a woman aged 18 to 50 in good health. CDR3 in DNA: TGTGCCAGCAGCTCACCCCCCCTTAACTATGGCTACACCTTC. Its translation is CASSSPPLNYGYTF.